A selection of T cell receptor beta chains follows, all from one sample in a study of blood T cell repertoires in COVID-19. Produced via immunoSEQ multiplex PCR; TCRdb's table is partial and in-frame only. The sample holds 150,000 to 200,000 clones, around four fifths seen once. The sample consisted of peripheral blood. The source is a woman in her seventies with COVID-19, enrolled during active disease. CDR3s include the opening cysteine and the closing phenylalanine or tryptophan. The D gene is left open where the match is weak. Only some rows state a clone size, as once, few, many or a class for expanded clones.

>16|TRBJ2-7|-|TRBV5-5|TRBD1
TGTGCCAGCAGCAGGAACACAGGGGTCCCAATGTACGAGCAGTACTTC
CASSRNTGVPMYEQYF
>12|TRBJ2-7|-|TRBV24-1|-
TGTGCCACCAGTGGGACTTCCTACGAGCAGTACTTC
CATSGTSYEQYF
>13|TRBJ2-1|-|TRBV24-1|-
TGTGCCACCAGTTTCGGCGGGAAAGGGGAGCAGTTCTTC
CATSFGGKGEQFF
>15|TRBJ2-7|-|TRBV7-2|TRBD2
TGTGCCAGCAGCGGGTCAGGACTAGCGGATTACGAGCAGTACTTC
CASSGSGLADYEQYF
>11|TRBJ1-4|-|TRBV6-5|-
TGTGCCAGCAGAAAGGGGGAAAAACTGTTTTTT
CASRKGEKLFF
>12|TRBJ2-1|-|TRBV27|-
TGTGCCAGCAGTTTATCCAGGGATGAGCAGTTCTTC
CASSLSRDEQFF
>15|TRBJ2-7|once|TRBV19|TRBD1
TGTGCCAGTAGCAGATTCCGGGACAGGGGATACGAGCAGTACTTC
CASSRFRDRGYEQYF
>12|TRBJ1-2|few|TRBV7-2|TRBD1
TGTGCCAGCAGCCACAGGGGAGGAGGCTACACCTTC
CASSHRGGGYTF
>13|TRBJ2-5|-|TRBV19|-
TGTGCCAGTAGTTCTGGACATCGGGAGACCCAGTACTTC
CASSSGHRETQYF
>15|TRBJ1-6|once|TRBV19|TRBD1
TGTGCCAGTAGTAAAACGACAGGGGGCAATTCACCCCTCCACTTT
CASSKTTGGNSPLHF
>14|TRBJ1-4|-|TRBV7-9|-
TGTGCCAGCAGCGACCAGGGTTGGGATGAAAAACTGTTTTTT
CASSDQGWDEKLFF
>18|TRBJ2-2|-|TRBV5-1|TRBD2
TGCGCCAGCAGCTTGGTGCCTAGCGGGGGGACGAACACCGGGGAGCTGTTTTTT
CASSLVPSGGTNTGELFF
>16|TRBJ1-5|-|TRBV19|-
TGTGCCAGTAGTATAGAGGTGGGAGGTAGCAATCAGCCCCAGCATTTT
CASSIEVGGSNQPQHF
>16|TRBJ1-1|-|TRBV19|TRBD1
TGTGCCAGTACCACCCTTCGGACAGGGAGAACAGGTGAAGCTTTCTTT
CASTTLRTGRTGEAFF
>16|TRBJ1-6|-|TRBV5-1|-
TGCGCCAGCAGCCCGAGTGTTGGACAGCCGAATTCACCCCTCCACTTT
CASSPSVGQPNSPLHF
>13|TRBJ2-3|-|TRBV5-4|-
TGTGCCAGCAGCTTGCAAGGGGCAGATACGCAGTATTTT
CASSLQGADTQYF
>14|TRBJ1-1|-|TRBV28|TRBD1
TGTGCCTCGATGGGGGACAGGGTGAACACTGAAGCTTTCTTT
CASMGDRVNTEAFF
>16|TRBJ1-1|-|TRBV2|-
TGTGCCAGCAGCCCCCAGGGCAGGGCTCCGAACACTGAAGCTTTCTTT
CASSPQGRAPNTEAFF
>13|TRBJ2-3|-|TRBV15|-
TGTGCCACCAGCAACGGGGGCACAGATACGCAGTATTTT
CATSNGGTDTQYF
>13|TRBJ2-1|-|TRBV6-6|-
TGTGCCAGCAGGGGAGGTTCAGGGAGAAAGGAGTTCTTC
CASRGGSGRKEFF
>13|TRBJ2-2|few|TRBV7-3|-
TGTGCCAGCAGCTTAATCAGGACCGGGGAGCTGTTTTTT
CASSLIRTGELFF
>14|TRBJ2-5|-|TRBV3-1/TRBV3-2|-
TGTGCCAGCAGCCCCCTGACACAGGCGGAGACCCAGTACTTC
CASSPLTQAETQYF
>14|TRBJ2-5|-|TRBV5-6|-
TGTGCCAGCAGCCGTGCAAGACTAGAGGAGACCCAGTACTTC
CASSRARLEETQYF
>15|TRBJ2-5|-|TRBV19|TRBD2
TGTGCCAGTAGTGGCGGGAGAGTGGGCCAAGAGACCCAGTACTTC
CASSGGRVGQETQYF
>13|TRBJ1-5|-|TRBV6-1|-
TGTGCCAGCAGTGACAGGGCCTATCAGCCCCAGCATTTT
CASSDRAYQPQHF
>17|TRBJ2-2|-|TRBV5-1|TRBD2
TGCGCCAGCAGCTTGGCCCCACTAGCGGTGAACACCGGGGAGCTGTTTTTT
CASSLAPLAVNTGELFF
>15|TRBJ1-3|few|TRBV2|TRBD1
TGTGCCAGCAGTCACAGGGGTCAGTCGGGAAACACCATATATTTT
CASSHRGQSGNTIYF
>13|TRBJ2-2|-|TRBV28|TRBD2
TGTGCCAGCAGATGGAGCGGGATGGGGGAGCTGTTTTTT
CASRWSGMGELFF
>15|TRBJ2-2|-|TRBV28|TRBD1
TGTGCCAGCAGTACCCGGGACAGGGGGTCCGGGGAGCTGTTTTTT
CASSTRDRGSGELFF
>12|TRBJ2-7|-|TRBV28|TRBD1
TGTGCCAGCAGTTTCGGGACAGGGGAGCAGTACTTC
CASSFGTGEQYF
>13|TRBJ1-6|-|TRBV23-1|-
TGCGCCAGCATAAGGAGGGACCGCTCACCCCTCCACTTT
CASIRRDRSPLHF
>16|TRBJ1-2|once|TRBV28|-
TGTGCCAGCAGTTTGGGTCAGGGGAGGGTTAACTATGGCTACACCTTC
CASSLGQGRVNYGYTF
>13|TRBJ1-5|few|TRBV12-3/TRBV12-4|-
TGTGCCAGCTCCCCGGGGAGCAATCAGCCCCAGCATTTT
CASSPGSNQPQHF
>16|TRBJ1-4|-|TRBV25-1|-
TGTGCCAGCAGTGGGGGGACTCTTGCAACTAATGAAAAACTGTTTTTT
CASSGGTLATNEKLFF
>13|TRBJ2-3|-|TRBV15|-
TGTGCCACCAGCAGAGGCGCTACAGATACGCAGTATTTT
CATSRGATDTQYF
>13|TRBJ2-2|once|TRBV6-5|-
TGTGCCAGCAGTCGGGGGAACACCGGGGAGCTGTTTTTT
CASSRGNTGELFF
>12|TRBJ1-1|-|TRBV29-1|-
TGCAGCGTTGAGTCAGAGAACACTGAAGCTTTCTTT
CSVESENTEAFF
>15|TRBJ2-3|-|TRBV9|-
TGTGCCAGCAGCCCTTCTGGACTCCTAACAGATACGCAGTATTTT
CASSPSGLLTDTQYF
>15|TRBJ1-1|-|TRBV9|-
TGTGCCAGCAGCCCTGGTAGCCCCTGGAACACTGAAGCTTTCTTT
CASSPGSPWNTEAFF
>15|TRBJ2-4|-|TRBV28|-
TGTGCCAGCAGTTTCATGGGGGCAGCCAAAAACATTCAGTACTTC
CASSFMGAAKNIQYF
>16|TRBJ2-3|-|TRBV3-1/TRBV3-2|-
TGTGCCAGCAGCCAAGAGGAAGCGAGGTTCACAGATACGCAGTATTTT
CASSQEEARFTDTQYF
>16|TRBJ1-2|-|TRBV13|TRBD1
TGTGCCAGCAGCCTTGCCGGGACAGGGTTGAGCTATGGCTACACCTTC
CASSLAGTGLSYGYTF
>14|TRBJ2-5|-|TRBV5-1|TRBD1
TGCGCCAGCAGCTTGTCAGGGGACAGAGAGACCCAGTACTTC
CASSLSGDRETQYF
>17|TRBJ2-5|few|TRBV5-5|-
TGTGCCAGCAGCCCAACCACAGGGAGCGTTTACCAAGAGACCCAGTACTTC
CASSPTTGSVYQETQYF
>14|TRBJ2-5|-|TRBV5-1|TRBD2
TGCGCCAGCAGCTTGGCTAGCGGCCAAGAGACCCAGTACTTC
CASSLASGQETQYF
>13|TRBJ2-3|-|TRBV3-1/TRBV3-2|-
TGTGCCAGCAGCCAAGATCGACCCGGGGAATCGGATTTT
CASSQDRPGESDF
>15|TRBJ1-2|-|TRBV28|TRBD1
TGTGCCAGCAGGCGGCCGGACAGGGATAACTATGGCTACACCTTC
CASRRPDRDNYGYTF
>13|TRBJ1-1|-|TRBV7-2|-
TGTGCCAGCAGCTTAGCGAGGATGACTGAAGCTTTCTTT
CASSLARMTEAFF
>17|TRBJ2-2|-|TRBV6-4|-
TGTGCCAGCAGTGCCCTCCCGGGTCCGGCGGGGACCGGGGAGCTGTTTTTT
CASSALPGPAGTGELFF
>17|TRBJ2-2|-|TRBV29-1|TRBD2
TGCAGCGTTGATTCAGAGATGGGGGAGGGCCCTGTCGGGGAGCTGTTTTTT
CSVDSEMGEGPVGELFF
>13|TRBJ2-5|-|TRBV6-6|TRBD2
TGTGCCAGCAGTTCGGCGGGGGGAGAGACCCAGTACTTC
CASSSAGGETQYF
>16|TRBJ2-5|-|TRBV21-1|-
TGTGCCAGCAGCAAAAGGGCTAGCGGGAACCAAGAGACCCAGTACTTC
CASSKRASGNQETQYF
>16|TRBJ1-2|-|TRBV28|TRBD1
TGTGCCAGCAGTTCGCCGGGACAGGGGGCCGGCTATGGCTACACCTTC
CASSSPGQGAGYGYTF
>14|TRBJ2-2|once|TRBV6-5|-
TGTGCCAGCACCTTAGCGGATAACACCGGGGAGCTGTTTTTT
CASTLADNTGELFF
>15|TRBJ2-5|-|TRBV3-1/TRBV3-2|-
TGTGCCAGCAGCGCGAGACAGGGAGGAATCGAGACCCAGTACTTC
CASSARQGGIETQYF
>14|TRBJ1-2|-|TRBV6-6|TRBD1
TGTGCCAGCAGTACAGGGGGCCCTAACTATGGCTACACCTTC
CASSTGGPNYGYTF
>14|TRBJ2-1|-|TRBV19|-
TGTGCCAGTAGCATCGGGGGGCTCGTGTATGAGCAGTTCTTC
CASSIGGLVYEQFF
>16|TRBJ1-6|-|TRBV6-4|TRBD1
TGTGCCAGCAGTGATAAGTCAGGGGGCTGGAATTCACCCCTCCACTTT
CASSDKSGGWNSPLHF
>13|TRBJ2-4|-|TRBV27|-
TGTGCTGCCGGAGACCATCCCCTCAACATTCAGTACTTC
CAAGDHPLNIQYF
>14|TRBJ1-2|-|TRBV6-5|-
TGTGCCAGCAGTAAGGAGGGCCAGTACTATGGCTACACCTTC
CASSKEGQYYGYTF